The next 32 T cell receptor beta chains were all read from a single sample in a study of blood T cell repertoires in COVID-19. Method: immunoSEQ multiplex PCR; TCRdb's copy keeps in-frame clones and lacks some. The sample has some 370,000 clones, approximately 88% seen once. The sequenced sample consisted of peripheral blood. The source of these receptors is a middle-aged man with acute or convalescent COVID-19.

This chain links TRBV4-3 with TRBJ2-1, with TRBD2 identical over 13 bases. The CDR3 spans 18 residues. Germline CDR1 LGHNA, CDR2 YSLEER. The V and J ends lost 4 bases and 4 bases, in that order; junction bases with no gene match: 10. CDR3 amino acids: CASSRSLLAGGPYNEQFF. The DNA for the CDR3 is TGCGCCAGCAGCCGATCTTTACTAGCGGGGGGGCCTTACAATGAGCAGTTCTTC.

The chain recombines TRBV20-1 with TRBJ2-4, with D possibly matching TRBD2 (6 bases). The CDR3 is made up of 16 amino acids. Trimming removed 3 bases from V and 0 bases from J, with 15 bases in between. CDR1 and CDR2 from the germline V gene are DFQATT and SNEGSKA (reference sequence). The DNA of the CDR3 is TGCAGTGCTAGTAGGGGAGGTGGGTTAGCCAAAAACATTCAGTACTTC. Translation gives CSASRGGGLAKNIQYF.

This clone was found a few times. The rearrangement joins TRBV19 to TRBJ2-2, with 10 bases lining up with TRBD1. The CDR3 runs 15 residues. V lost 6 bases to trimming and J lost 4 bases; unmatched junction nucleotides: 5. Germline values: CDR1 LNHDA, CDR2 SQIVND (reference sequence). The CDR3 region is CASSDRGRGTGELFF. CDR3 coding DNA: TGTGCCAGTAGCGACAGGGGGCGCGGCACCGGGGAGCTGTTTTTT. Full variable domain (outside the CDR3, taken from reference TRBV19 and TRBJ2-2): DGGITQSPKYLFRKEGQNVTLSCEQNLNHDAMYWYRQDPGQGLRLIYYSQIVNDFQKGDIAEGYSVSREKKESFPLTVTSAQKNPTAFYLCASSDRGRGTGELFFGEGSRLTVL.

This clone was seen once. V is TRBV5-6 and J is TRBJ2-5, with 7 positions matching TRBD2. V was pared by 1 base and J by 7 bases, with 1 base of the junction left unmatched. The length of the CDR3 is 12 residues. CDR1 SGHDT and CDR2 YYEEEE come from the germline V gene. The CDR3 DNA is TGTGCCAGCAGCTTGTCGGGAGGGACCCAGTACTTC. It encodes CASSLSGGTQYF.

This chain uses TRBV7-2 with TRBJ1-1; no firm D call. This CDR3 comprises 13 residues. Looked up from germline, CDR1 is SGHTA and CDR2 is FQGNSA. V was pared by 5 bases and J by 4 bases, with 11 bases between. The CDR3 sequence: CASSRNSFTEAFF. The CDR3 bases are TGTGCCAGCAGCCGTAACAGCTTCACTGAAGCTTTCTTT.

V is TRBV4-1 and J is TRBJ2-2, with a possible D match to TRBD2 (5 bases). This CDR3 has 16 residues. Germline V gives CDR1 MGHRA, CDR2 YSYEKL. Trimming left V 4 bases short and J 0 bases short, with 12 bases between. The CDR3 protein is CASSRRDSPNTGELFF. CDR3 coding DNA: TGCGCCAGCAGCCGCCGGGATAGTCCGAACACCGGGGAGCTGTTTTTT.

The chain is built from TRBV9 and TRBJ2-7, with 12 bases aligning to TRBD2. V lost 4 bases to trimming and J lost 3 bases; unmatched junction nucleotides: 5. This CDR3 is built from 15 residues. Germline values: CDR1 SGDLS, CDR2 YYNGEE. The CDR3 DNA is TGTGCCAGCAGCCCGACTAGCGGGGGAATCTACGAGCAGTACTTC. As protein: CASSPTSGGIYEQYF.

The gene calls are TRBV19 and TRBJ1-1; 8 bases agree with TRBD1. The trim removed 3 bases at V and 0 bases at J, leaving 18 bases unmatched. Per germline, CDR1 LNHDA and CDR2 SQIVND (reference sequence). This CDR3 has 20 residues. In DNA, the CDR3 is TGTGCCAGTAGTATTCTTGCTGGACAGGGTCGGACCCACATGAACACTGAAGCTTTCTTT. It codes for CASSILAGQGRTHMNTEAFF. The full variable domain, in which reference TRBV19 and TRBJ1-1 provide the parts outside the CDR3, is DGGITQSPKYLFRKEGQNVTLSCEQNLNHDAMYWYRQDPGQGLRLIYYSQIVNDFQKGDIAEGYSVSREKKESFPLTVTSAQKNPTAFYLCASSILAGQGRTHMNTEAFFGQGTRLTVV.

This clone was seen a single time. The chain is built from TRBV11-2 and TRBJ1-5, with 8 bases lining up with TRBD1. The CDR3 is 15 amino acids. Losses at the gene ends were 2 bases for V and 4 bases for J; bases not matched to a gene: 4. Germline CDR1 is SGHAT and CDR2 is FQNNGV. The CDR3 is CASSLQGAVNQPQHF. The CDR3 DNA is TGTGCCAGCAGCTTACAGGGGGCGGTTAATCAGCCCCAGCATTTT.

The chain employs TRBV28 and TRBJ1-1, with a weak D call TRBD1 (6 bases). The CDR3 covers 14 residues. V shed 3 bases and J shed 2 bases, with 10 bases lying between them. CDR1 and CDR2 from the germline V gene are MDHEN and SYDVKM. CDR3 in amino acids: CASSFGQFNTEAFF. In DNA, the CDR3 is TGTGCCAGCAGTTTTGGACAGTTCAACACTGAAGCTTTCTTT.

The rearrangement joins TRBV2 to TRBJ1-4; a weak D match, TRBD1 (5 bases). The CDR3 extends over 15 amino acids. V was shortened by 4 bases and J by 0 bases, with 9 bases between the two germline ends. Germline V CDR1 and CDR2: SNHLY, FYNNEI. CDR3 bases: TGTGCCAGCAGTGTATCCAGGGCAACTAATGAAAAACTGTTTTTT. It yields the protein CASSVSRATNEKLFF.

The chain joins TRBV9 to TRBJ2-7; possibly TRBD2 for D (7 bases). The germline V gene encodes CDR1 SGDLS and CDR2 YYNGEE. V was cut by 0 bases and J by 2 bases, with 12 bases left in between. This CDR3 contains 15 residues. The CDR3 protein is CASSVGGGRTYEQYF. Here the CDR3 DNA reads TGTGCCAGCAGCGTAGGGGGGGGCCGTACCTACGAGCAGTACTTC. Looking up the rest from reference TRBV9 and TRBJ2-7 gives the full variable domain: DSGVTQTPKHLITATGQRVTLRCSPRSGDLSVYWYQQSLDQGLQFLIQYYNGEERAKGNILERFSAQQFPDLHSELNLSSLELGDSALYFCASSVGGGRTYEQYFGPGTRLTVT.

The chain couples TRBV10-3 to TRBJ2-3; the match to TRBD1 covers 11 bases. The trim removed 6 bases at V and 5 bases at J, leaving 4 bases unmatched. Looked up from germline, CDR1 is ENHRY and CDR2 is SYGVKD. The CDR3 runs 14 residues. CDR3 sequence (DNA): TGTGCCATCAGCGGACAGGGGGCCGGAGATACGCAGTATTTT. Protein sequence: CAISGQGAGDTQYF.

This chain links TRBV5-1 with TRBJ1-1; the D is unclear. The CDR3 spans 12 residues. V dropped 5 bases and J dropped 4 bases, with 9 bases sitting between them. CDR1 SGHRS and CDR2 YFSETQ come from the germline V gene. The CDR3 reads CASRETGTEAFF. CDR3 coding DNA: TGCGCCAGCAGGGAAACGGGCACTGAAGCTTTCTTT. Together with reference TRBV5-1 and TRBJ1-1, the CDR3 gives the full variable domain: KAGVTQTPRYLIKTRGQQVTLSCSPISGHRSVSWYQQTPGQGLQFLFEYFSETQRNKGNFPGRFSGRQFSNSRSEMNVSTLELGDSALYLCASRETGTEAFFGQGTRLTVV.

The J gene is TRBJ1-2, the V gene TRBV6-5; no reliable D call. Germline CDR1 reads MNHEY; CDR2 reads SVGAGI. This CDR3 has 14 residues. Trimming removed 6 bases from V and 6 bases from J, with 17 bases in between. CDR3 sequence reads: CASSSPLMPDGYTF. The CDR3 DNA reads as TGTGCCAGCAGCTCACCCCTGATGCCAGATGGCTACACCTTC.

The table lists this clone with a few counts. CDR3: CASSIGLAGNTGELFF. The DNA for the CDR3 is TGTGCCAGTAGTATAGGGCTAGCGGGGAACACCGGGGAGCTGTTTTTT. The chain joins TRBV19 to TRBJ2-2; the match to TRBD2 covers 8 bases. There are 16 residues in the CDR3. V dropped 1 base and J dropped 1; count of bases not matched to a gene: 2. CDR1 LNHDA and CDR2 SQIVND come from the germline V gene (reference sequence). The whole variable domain, remainder taken from reference TRBV19 and TRBJ2-2, is DGGITQSPKYLFRKEGQNVTLSCEQNLNHDAMYWYRQDPGQGLRLIYYSQIVNDFQKGDIAEGYSVSREKKESFPLTVTSAQKNPTAFYLCASSIGLAGNTGELFFGEGSRLTVL.

The J gene is TRBJ2-3, the V gene TRBV5-4, with 8 positions matching TRBD2. The V segment lost 4 bases and the J segment 0 bases; nucleotides outside the gene matches: 7. CDR3 length equals 16 residues. Germline loops: CDR1 SGHNT, CDR2 YYREEE (reference sequence). For the CDR3, the DNA is TGTGCCAGCAGCCTCACTAGCGGAGCTAGCACAGATACGCAGTATTTT. It encodes CASSLTSGASTDTQYF.

The rearrangement uses TRBV27 and TRBJ1-1; D uncertain. CDR1 and CDR2 from the germline V gene are MNHEY and SMNVEV (reference sequence). V was pared by 9 bases and J by 4 bases, with 18 bases between. The CDR3 consists of 14 residues. The CDR3 protein is CASNQLGRSTEAFF. DNA for the CDR3: TGTGCCAGTAACCAACTAGGTCGGAGCACTGAAGCTTTCTTT.

This sequence joins TRBV6-6 and TRBJ1-3; 11 positions agree with TRBD1. V dropped 3 bases and J dropped 3; count of bases not matched to a gene: 1. This CDR3 is built from 15 residues. Germline CDR1 and CDR2: MNHNY and SVGAGI (reference sequence). The CDR3 reads CASSYGTGGGNTIYF. The CDR3 region has the DNA TGTGCCAGCAGTTATGGGACAGGGGGTGGAAACACCATATATTTT.

The chain has TRBV15 and TRBJ2-7, with TRBD2 identical over 9 bases. CDR1 and CDR2 from the germline V gene are LNHNV and YYDKDF (reference sequence). Germline trimming cut 1 base from V and 5 bases from J; bases unmatched to any gene: 9. The CDR3 is 16 residues long. In DNA form, the CDR3 reads TGTGCCACCAGCAGAGGGGGGACTAGCATTATCCACGAGCAGTACTTC. Protein sequence: CATSRGGTSIIHEQYF.

The chain is built from TRBV30 and TRBJ2-6; the match to TRBD2 covers 8 bases. Per the germline V gene, CDR1 is GTSNPN and CDR2 is SVGIG (reference sequence). CDR3 length: 15 residues. The V and J ends lost 2 bases and 14 bases, in that order; junction bases with no gene match: 14. The CDR3 region has the DNA TGTGCCTGGAGTCCCGGGGGGGGAACAGGGATCATCCTGACTTTC. Amino acid sequence: CAWSPGGGTGIILTF.

The chain joins TRBV7-2 to TRBJ2-2, with 8 bases matching TRBD1. The germline V gene has CDR1 SGHTA and CDR2 FQGNSA. The CDR3 contains 16 residues. With V trimmed by 4 bases and J by 2 bases, 6 bases remained unmatched. CDR3 amino acids: CASSYRTGYNTGELFF. The DNA for the CDR3 is TGTGCCAGCAGCTATCGGACAGGGTACAACACCGGGGAGCTGTTTTTT.

This clone was recorded a few times. This chain links TRBV6-5 with TRBJ1-5; 9 nucleotides agree with TRBD1. Looked up from germline, CDR1 is MNHEY and CDR2 is SVGAGI. The CDR3 runs 15 residues. Trimming at V came to 6 bases and at J to 4 bases, leaving 7 bases not matched to a gene. Written as DNA, the CDR3 is TGTGCCAGCAGCCGCGGGACAGGGACGAATCAGCCCCAGCATTTT. It specifies CASSRGTGTNQPQHF.

The CDR3, as DNA: TGTGCCAGTAATATGGCGGTGAACACCGGGGAGCTGTTTTTT. Its protein is CASNMAVNTGELFF. V usage is TRBV19 and J usage is TRBJ2-2; D is uncertain. V dropped 7 bases and J dropped 1 base, with 10 bases sitting between them. The CDR3 length is 14 residues. The V gene's germline CDR1 is LNHDA and CDR2 SQIVND (reference sequence). The variable domain in full, with the rest retrieved from reference TRBV19 and TRBJ2-2, is DGGITQSPKYLFRKEGQNVTLSCEQNLNHDAMYWYRQDPGQGLRLIYYSQIVNDFQKGDIAEGYSVSREKKESFPLTVTSAQKNPTAFYLCASNMAVNTGELFFGEGSRLTVL.

This clone was counted a few times. The chain links TRBV28 to TRBJ1-6, with 7 nucleotides matching TRBD1. The CDR3 is 15 residues long. Germline CDR1 and CDR2: MDHEN and SYDVKM. After removal of 3 bases from V and 7 bases from J, the junction contained 6 bases not matched to a gene. CDR3 loop: CASSLYGTANSPLHF. The CDR3 nucleotides read TGTGCCAGCAGTTTGTACGGGACAGCCAATTCACCCCTCCACTTT.

The V and J genes are TRBV5-1 and TRBJ1-3; D is uncertain. CDR3 length: 15 residues. Germline V gives CDR1 SGHRS, CDR2 YFSETQ. Trimming took off 3 bases at V and 3 bases at J, with 13 bases between the two ends. The CDR3 sequence is CASSYDMFGGNTIYF. The CDR3 bases are TGCGCCAGCAGCTACGACATGTTTGGTGGAAACACCATATATTTT.

V usage is TRBV6-5 and J usage is TRBJ1-4; 7 bases match TRBD1. Germline-derived CDR1 and CDR2 are MNHEY and SVGAGI. V gave up 6 bases and J gave up 8 bases; unmatched junction bases: 12. The CDR3 runs to 15 residues. This CDR3 is CASRDTGTVEEKLFF. For the CDR3, the DNA is TGTGCCAGCAGAGATACCGGGACAGTAGAAGAAAAACTGTTTTTT.

This clone occurred a few times. In DNA, the CDR3 is TGTGCCAGCAGCTCCACAGGGACCAACTACAATGAGCAGTTCTTC. Protein product: CASSSTGTNYNEQFF. The chain carries TRBV7-2 and TRBJ2-1; D is perhaps TRBD1 (6 bases). The CDR3 has 15 residues. V was trimmed by 4 bases and J by 3 bases, leaving 13 bases between them. The V gene's germline CDR1 is SGHTA and CDR2 FQGNSA. Combining the CDR3 with reference TRBV7-2 and TRBJ2-1 gives the whole variable domain GAGVSQSPSNKVTEKGKDVELRCDPISGHTALYWYRQSLGQGLEFLIYFQGNSAPDKSGLPSDRFSAERTGGSVSTLTIQRTQQEDSAVYLCASSSTGTNYNEQFFGPGTRLTVL.

The chain joins TRBV28 to TRBJ1-2, with TRBD1 as a possible D gene (6 bases). There are 13 residues in the CDR3. Germline V gives CDR1 MDHEN, CDR2 SYDVKM. V was cut by 4 bases and J by 7 bases, with 13 bases left in between. CDR3 nucleotides: TGTGCCAGCAGTTATGGTGCGGGGGCTGGCTACACCTTC. The encoded protein is CASSYGAGAGYTF.

The V call is TRBV28, the J call TRBJ1-2, with no clear D. The CDR3 has 16 amino acids. The V gene lost 4 bases and the J gene lost 3 bases, with 18 bases spanning the gap. Germline V lookup: CDR1 MDHEN, CDR2 SYDVKM. CDR3 sequence (DNA): TGTGCCAGCAGTTGGGTCTCCACAGCTGGTCACTATGGCTACACCTTC. Amino acid sequence: CASSWVSTAGHYGYTF.

The chain couples TRBV5-4 to TRBJ1-1; a weak D match, TRBD1 (6 bases). With 4 bases removed from V and 6 bases from J, the gap between germline ends came to 13 bases. Germline V gene data show CDR1 as SGHNT and CDR2 as YYREEE (reference sequence). The CDR3 has 13 residues. CDR3 sequence (DNA): TGTGCCAGCAGCACCACAGGGTATTCTGAAGCTTTCTTT. This codes for CASSTTGYSEAFF.

This chain uses TRBV5-1 with TRBJ2-3; TRBD2 matches 9 bases. Germline V gene data show CDR1 as SGHRS and CDR2 as YFSETQ. The CDR3 is 15 amino acids. With 5 bases clipped from V and 2 bases from J, the junction kept 6 bases outside the gene matches. Written as DNA, the CDR3 is TGCGCCAGCAGGGGGCTAGCGGGGACCACAGATACGCAGTATTTT. This gives the protein CASRGLAGTTDTQYF. The variable domain in full, completed from reference TRBV5-1 and TRBJ2-3, reads KAGVTQTPRYLIKTRGQQVTLSCSPISGHRSVSWYQQTPGQGLQFLFEYFSETQRNKGNFPGRFSGRQFSNSRSEMNVSTLELGDSALYLCASRGLAGTTDTQYFGPGTRLTVL.